The 16 T cell receptor beta chains presented below share a single source sample, sequenced in a study of regulatory T cells in long-lasting Graves disease. Through Arm-PCR of CDR3 regions and iRepertoire HTBI primers, TCR beta libraries were built. TCRdb called the multiplex PCR reads again in MiXCR, with one record for every CDR3 protein. This sample has about half a million distinct CDR3 sequences, with about 12% found just once. This sample's time point: newly diagnosed GD, antithyroid drugs for less than 3 months. After RNA was extracted from PBMCs, the TCR library was made from it. These records were also assigned to another study, of T cells in Graves' hyperthyroidism and ophthalmopathy.

The sample here was peripheral blood mononuclear cells (PBMCs), taken at new diagnosis, from a patient treated with antithyroid drugs. The receptors were sampled from a woman in her twenties or thirties with Graves disease.

This clonotype came up many times. CDR3 sequence reads: CAISEPPDRVGEQFF. As DNA, the CDR3 is TGTGCCATCAGTGAGCCCCCGGACAGGGTGGGTGAGCAGTTCTTC. V is TRBV10-3 and J is TRBJ2-1; 8 nucleotides match TRBD1. The germline gives CDR1 ENHRY, CDR2 SYGVKD. Trimming cost V 2 bases and J 9 bases; bases outside gene matches: 9. This CDR3 region has 15 residues.

This clonotype showed up just a few times. A read error may account for a junction end that differs from germline. V gene TRBV27 combines with J gene TRBJ2-2, with D perhaps given as TRBD1 or TRBD2 (5 bases each). Germline V lookup: CDR1 MNHEY, CDR2 SMNVEV (reference sequence). The CDR3 is 15 amino acids. CDR3 nucleotide sequence: TGTGCCAGCAGTTTATTTGGGACGAACACCGGGGAGCCGTTTTTT. It yields the protein CASSLFGTNTGEPFF.

The V gene is TRBV30, the J gene TRBJ1-1; the D is unclear. This CDR3 is built from 15 residues. V lost 3 bases and J lost 0, with 14 bases in between. Per germline, CDR1 GTSNPN and CDR2 SVGIG (reference sequence). The CDR3 sequence: CAWRGSQRLNTEAFF. The DNA of the CDR3 is TGTGCCTGGAGGGGGTCGCAGCGACTGAACACTGAAGCTTTCTTT. The full variable domain, rest sourced from reference TRBV30 and TRBJ1-1, is SQTIHQWPATLVQPVGSPLSLECTVEGTSNPNLYWYRQAAGRGLQLLFYSVGIGQISSEVPQNLSASRPQDRQFILSSKKLLLSDSGFYLCAWRGSQRLNTEAFFGQGTRLTVV.

There are a few counts of this clonotype. J is TRBJ1-5 and V is TRBV15; no firm D call. There are 14 residues in the CDR3. V lost 3 bases and J lost 6, with 12 bases in between. Germline V gene lookup returns CDR1 LNHNV and CDR2 YYDKDF (reference sequence). CDR3 sequence (DNA): TGTGCCACCAGCAGGTGGGGTTTTACTCAGCCCCAGCATTTT. Amino acids: CATSRWGFTQPQHF.

This clonotype came up many times. The chain links TRBV3-1 to TRBJ2-4, with unresolved D. The germline V gene encodes CDR1 LGHDT and CDR2 YNNKEL (reference sequence). The V and J ends lost 4 bases and 0 bases respectively, with 13 bases between them. The CDR3 runs 16 residues. CDR3 nucleotide sequence: TGTGCCAGCAGCCCCTGGGGTACCTCAGCCAAAAACATTCAGTACTTC. It translates to CASSPWGTSAKNIQYF.

This clonotype was seen many times. This chain joins TRBV6-1 and TRBJ1-2; D is possibly TRBD1 (6 bases). In germline, CDR1 is MNHNS, CDR2 SASEGT. The CDR3 spans 11 residues. V shed 7 bases and J shed 14 bases, with 17 bases lying between them. As DNA, the CDR3 is TGTGCCAGCACGGACAGAGCTGGTGATACCTTC. Its translation is CASTDRAGDTF.

This clonotype was seen at least ten times. The V and J genes are TRBV15 and TRBJ2-1; D may correspond to TRBD1 or TRBD2 (5 bases each). This CDR3 region has 17 residues. Deletions cut 2 bases from V and 9 bases from J, with 23 bases between. In germline, CDR1 is LNHNV, CDR2 YYDKDF (reference sequence). CDR3 amino acids: CATSRLNRDLRAGEQFF. The CDR3 coding sequence is TGTGCCACCAGCAGATTGAACCGGGACCTCCGGGCGGGTGAGCAGTTCTTC.

This clonotype was recorded at least ten times. The chain is built from TRBV3-1 and TRBJ2-5, with 14 bases matching TRBD2. Germline V CDR1 and CDR2: LGHDT, YNNKEL (reference sequence). The V gene end was trimmed by 4 bases and the J gene end by 5 bases; junction bases not matched to a gene: 9. The CDR3 totals 17 residues. The CDR3 here is CASSRAGTSGSRETQYF. The CDR3 DNA reads TGTGCCAGCAGCCGAGCCGGGACTAGCGGGAGTCGGGAGACCCAGTACTTC.

The chain uses TRBV14 and TRBJ2-3; D might be TRBD1 (5 bases). V lost 4 bases, J lost 2 bases, and 16 bases lay in between. Germline V CDR1 and CDR2: SGHDN, FVKESK. CDR3 length: 16 amino acids. Here the CDR3 DNA reads TGTGCCAGCAGCCCCCGCGCTGGACATCCCACAGATACGCAGTATTTT. It encodes CASSPRAGHPTDTQYF.

This clonotype occurred a few times. The chain couples TRBV19 to TRBJ2-1, with TRBD2 matching over 11 bases. This CDR3 has 17 residues. Losses at the gene ends were 1 base for V and 9 bases for J; bases not matched to a gene: 11. Germline CDR1 LNHDA, CDR2 SQIVND (reference sequence). In DNA, the CDR3 is TGTGCCAGTAGTATAGGCGGGACTAGCGGCATGGGGCGTGAGCAGTTCTTC. This translates into CASSIGGTSGMGREQFF.

This clonotype showed up many times. The CDR3 DNA sequence: TGTGCCAGCGCCTATAGGTTGGAGACCCAGTACTTC. Translation: CASAYRLETQYF. The chain is built from TRBV28 and TRBJ2-5; the D is unclear. The CDR3 runs to 12 residues. Germline assignment: CDR1 MDHEN and CDR2 SYDVKM. Trimming removed 8 bases at V and 5 bases at J, with 12 bases between.

The CDR3 protein is CASSLDPKGYTF. The CDR3 region has the DNA TGTGCCAGCAGCTTAGATCCTAAGGGCTACACCTTC. The chain is built from TRBV7-9 and TRBJ1-2; D ambiguous. CDR1 and CDR2 (germline): SEHNR, FQNEAQ (reference sequence). V was shortened by 1 base and J by 8 bases, with 8 bases between the two germline ends. This CDR3 has 12 residues.

By share, this clonotype counts as medium-sized. This rearrangement joins TRBV20-1 to TRBJ1-1; maybe TRBD1 (5 bases). V dropped 3 bases and J dropped 6 bases, with 20 bases sitting between them. There are 15 residues in the CDR3. Germline V gene lookup returns CDR1 DFQATT and CDR2 SNEGSKA (reference sequence). The CDR3 loop is CSARDLTQGYAEAFF. The CDR3 DNA follows: TGCAGTGCTAGGGACCTTACTCAGGGATACGCTGAAGCTTTCTTT.

The rearrangement joins TRBV4-2 to TRBJ1-5; D is unclear. V gave up 2 bases and J gave up 7 bases, with 9 bases separating them. The CDR3 covers 13 residues. The germline V gene encodes CDR1 LGHNA and CDR2 YNFKEQ. CDR3 in DNA: TGTGCCAGCAGCCAATTTCTGGCGCAGCCCCAGCATTTT. Translated: CASSQFLAQPQHF.

This clonotype occurred many times. V usage is TRBV2 and J usage is TRBJ2-7, with D perhaps TRBD1 (5 bases). The germline V gene has CDR1 SNHLY and CDR2 FYNNEI. This CDR3 has 13 residues. V lost 4 bases, J lost 5 bases, and 12 bases lay in between. The CDR3 DNA follows: TGTGCCAGCAGTGGAGACAGCAGGAACGAGCAGTACTTC. The encoded protein is CASSGDSRNEQYF.

The chain links TRBV9 to TRBJ1-4, with D possibly TRBD1 on 6 matching bases. The CDR3 is 15 residues long. Germline V gene data show CDR1 as SGDLS and CDR2 as YYNGEE. V lost 0 bases and J 6 bases, leaving 12 bases between the germline ends. The CDR3 protein is CASSVEPGQHEKLFF. The CDR3 DNA sequence: TGTGCCAGCAGCGTAGAACCCGGACAGCATGAAAAACTGTTTTTT. The whole variable domain, remainder taken from reference TRBV9 and TRBJ1-4, is DSGVTQTPKHLITATGQRVTLRCSPRSGDLSVYWYQQSLDQGLQFLIQYYNGEERAKGNILERFSAQQFPDLHSELNLSSLELGDSALYFCASSVEPGQHEKLFFGSGTQLSVL.